This T cell receptor (beta chain) was observed in a study of blood T cell repertoires in COVID-19. Study details: Samples of COVID-19 (acute and convalescent) were obtained from the United States, Italy and Spain. In each case, the material was cDNA or gDNA derived from T cells, B-cell-depleted T cells, or PBMCs.

Germline V gene sequence: CDR1 LNHDA, CDR2 SQIVND (reference sequence). V was clipped by 6 bases and J by 0 bases; unmatched bases: 5. The CDR3 runs 14 residues. Per the authors' pipeline: Cell counts per sample came from amplifying reference gene primers. The method was immunoSEQ multiplex PCR; TCRdb's version includes in-frame clones alone and lacks a portion of them. V, J and clone size reflect that table, while D and trimming were determined from the DNA. The data hold about 160,000 clones, with approximately 88% observed a single time. Sequencing was carried out using peripheral blood. The chain carries TRBV19 and TRBJ2-7; 7 bases are a match to TRBD1. The receptor's source is a woman aged 55-70 years who had recovered from COVID-19. In DNA form, the CDR3 reads TGTGCCAGTAGCCCCGGGACAGCCTCCTACGAGCAGTACTTC. Amino acid sequence: CASSPGTASYEQYF.